These 15 T cell receptor beta chains were sequenced from one sample in a study of T cell responses to AZD1222 COVID-19 vaccine. Produced via immunoSEQ multiplex PCR; TCRdb's table is partial and in-frame only. The sample carries 100,000 to 150,000 clones, around 89% recorded once. The source was peripheral blood, collected on day 0 of MenACWY control vaccination. The receptor set was obtained from an adult in good health.

This clone was detected once. This sample includes further DNA sequences coding for the same CDR3. V usage is TRBV12-3 or TRBV12-4 and J usage is TRBJ2-1, with D tentatively TRBD2 (5 bases). V shed 0 bases and J shed 7 bases, with 7 bases lying between them. The CDR3 totals 13 residues. Here the CDR3 DNA reads TGTGCCAGCAGTTTAGCGCGCGGGAATGAGCAGTTCTTC. The encoded protein is CASSLARGNEQFF.

The chain recombines TRBV29-1 with TRBJ2-1, with unresolved D. The CDR3 totals 13 residues. The germline V and J ends were trimmed by 7 bases and 0 bases, with 10 bases remaining between them. Germline-derived CDR1 and CDR2 are SQVTM and ANQGSEA. CDR3 sequence reads: CSGASNSYNEQFF. CDR3 bases: TGCAGCGGTGCTAGTAACTCCTACAATGAGCAGTTCTTC.

In the case of this clone: At one boundary the junction diverges from the germline segment, which might be a read error. V and J are TRBV7-3 and TRBJ2-5, with 13 bases lining up with TRBD2. Germline V CDR1 and CDR2: SGHTA, FQGTGA. This CDR3 is 16 amino acids long. The CDR3 sequence is CASSAGLAGPQGTQYF. The CDR3 bases are TGTGCCAGCAGCGCGGGACTAGCGGGACCCCAAGGGACCCAGTACTTC. Based on the CDR3 plus reference TRBV7-3 and TRBJ2-5, the full variable domain is GAGVSQTPSNKVTEKGKYVELRCDPISGHTALYWYRQSLGQGPEFLIYFQGTGAADDSGLPNDRFFAVRPEGSVSTLKIQRTERGDSAVYLCASSAGLAGPQGTQYFGPGTRLLVL.

This clone was counted a single time. The chain carries TRBV6-4 and TRBJ1-1; no definite D call. The V gene lost 3 bases and the J gene lost 4 bases, with 9 bases spanning the gap. This CDR3 comprises 13 residues. CDR1 and CDR2 (germline): MRHNA, SNTAGT. Here the CDR3 reads CASSESYLTEAFF. The CDR3 DNA follows: TGTGCCAGCAGTGAGAGCTATCTCACTGAAGCTTTCTTT.

This sequence joins TRBV4-3 and TRBJ1-1, with D possibly matching TRBD1 (6 bases). V was pared by 0 bases and J by 4 bases, with 15 bases between. CDR3 length: 16 amino acids. CDR1 and CDR2 (germline): LGHNA, YSLEER. In nucleotides, the CDR3 is TGCGCCAGCAGCCAAGAAGTTTGGCAGGGGAGCACTGAAGCTTTCTTT. It codes for CASSQEVWQGSTEAFF.

The rearrangement uses TRBV6-5 and TRBJ2-7; D is unclear. Germline CDR1 and CDR2: MNHEY and SVGAGI. This CDR3 spans 14 amino acids. Trimming removed 0 bases from V and 2 bases from J, with 8 bases in between. The CDR3 loop reads CASSYSFGTYEQYF. CDR3 nucleotides: TGTGCCAGCAGTTACTCTTTCGGAACCTACGAGCAGTACTTC.

This chain joins TRBV5-4 and TRBJ2-5; TRBD1 aligns across 7 bases. The V segment lost 3 bases and the J segment 2 bases; nucleotides outside the gene matches: 4. Germline CDR1 is SGHNT and CDR2 is YYREEE (reference sequence). The CDR3 sequence is 14 residues long. The CDR3 bases are TGTGCCAGCAGCTCCTGGGACAGTCAAGAGACCCAGTACTTC. Translation gives CASSSWDSQETQYF.

The chain links TRBV3-1 (or the pseudogene TRBV3-2) to TRBJ2-1, with D maybe TRBD2 (6 bases). This CDR3 comprises 14 residues. CDR1 is LGHDT, CDR2 YNNKEL, per germline (reference sequence). With 0 bases removed from V and 11 bases from J, the gap between germline ends came to 14 bases. In DNA, the CDR3 is TGTGCCAGCAGCCAAGACCCATCCCTAGCGCAGCAGTTCTTC. This translates into CASSQDPSLAQQFF.

For the CDR3, the DNA is TGCGCCAGCACCGGGACTAGCGGGAATACTCGCACAGATACGCAGTATTTT. Its translation: CASTGTSGNTRTDTQYF. The chain recombines TRBV5-1 with TRBJ2-3; 13 nucleotides match TRBD2. Germline loops: CDR1 SGHRS, CDR2 YFSETQ. After removal of 6 bases from V and 1 base from J, the junction contained 8 bases not matched to a gene. CDR3 size: 17 residues.

The chain combines TRBV19 with TRBJ1-2; no firm D call. Per germline, CDR1 LNHDA and CDR2 SQIVND (reference sequence). With 6 bases removed from V and 1 base from J, the gap between germline ends came to 9 bases. CDR3 length equals 13 residues. The CDR3 sequence: CASRGRNNYGYTF. CDR3 coding DNA: TGTGCCAGTAGAGGGCGAAATAACTATGGCTACACCTTC.

This clone occurred once. The chain has TRBV5-3 and TRBJ2-4; D is possibly TRBD2 (6 bases). TRBV5-3 carries the ORF label, with uncertain function. This CDR3 has 12 amino acids. The V end lost 4 bases, the J end lost 7 bases, and 9 bases lay between the germline ends. In DNA, the CDR3 is TGTGCCAGAAGCGGGGAGGAGAACATTCAGTACTTC. Its translation: CARSGEENIQYF.

In nucleotides, the CDR3 is TGTGCCAGCAGCTCTAGCGGGAGGGCTGGTGAGCAGTACTTC. Translating it yields CASSSSGRAGEQYF. J is TRBJ2-7 and V is TRBV7-2; 12 bases are shared with TRBD2. The CDR3 is 14 amino acids. The V gene end was trimmed by 4 bases and the J gene end by 7 bases; junction bases not matched to a gene: 5. Per germline, CDR1 SGHTA and CDR2 FQGNSA.

J is TRBJ2-7 and V is TRBV7-9; TRBD2 matches 7 bases. The V gene end was trimmed by 5 bases and the J gene end by 0 bases; junction bases not matched to a gene: 13. The CDR3 consists of 17 residues. Germline CDR1 and CDR2: SEHNR and FQNEAQ (reference sequence). The CDR3 sequence: CASSRGRAGASSYEQYF. Written as DNA, the CDR3 is TGTGCCAGCAGCCGTGGTCGGGCGGGAGCAAGCTCCTACGAGCAGTACTTC. Full variable domain (outside the CDR3, taken from reference TRBV7-9 and TRBJ2-7): DTGVSQNPRHKITKRGQNVTFRCDPISEHNRLYWYRQTLGQGPEFLTYFQNEAQLEKSRLLSDRFSAERPKGSFSTLEIQRTEQGDSAMYLCASSRGRAGASSYEQYFGPGTRLTVT.

The chain recombines TRBV5-6 with TRBJ2-2; D possibly corresponds to TRBD2 (5 bases). The length of the CDR3 is 15 residues. Germline V CDR1 and CDR2: SGHDT, YYEEEE. Trimming pared 4 bases from V and 4 bases from J, leaving 14 bases between. CDR3 loop: CASSKDWAVTGELFF. For the CDR3, the DNA is TGTGCCAGCAGCAAGGACTGGGCGGTCACCGGGGAGCTGTTTTTT.

The genes are TRBV28 and TRBJ1-2; the D gene is possibly TRBD1 (6 bases). Germline CDR1 is MDHEN and CDR2 is SYDVKM. The CDR3 covers 12 residues. V gave up 6 bases and J gave up 8 bases, with 13 bases separating them. For the CDR3, the DNA is TGTGCCAGCAGATCAGGGGCTAACGGCTACACCTTC. Encoded protein: CASRSGANGYTF.